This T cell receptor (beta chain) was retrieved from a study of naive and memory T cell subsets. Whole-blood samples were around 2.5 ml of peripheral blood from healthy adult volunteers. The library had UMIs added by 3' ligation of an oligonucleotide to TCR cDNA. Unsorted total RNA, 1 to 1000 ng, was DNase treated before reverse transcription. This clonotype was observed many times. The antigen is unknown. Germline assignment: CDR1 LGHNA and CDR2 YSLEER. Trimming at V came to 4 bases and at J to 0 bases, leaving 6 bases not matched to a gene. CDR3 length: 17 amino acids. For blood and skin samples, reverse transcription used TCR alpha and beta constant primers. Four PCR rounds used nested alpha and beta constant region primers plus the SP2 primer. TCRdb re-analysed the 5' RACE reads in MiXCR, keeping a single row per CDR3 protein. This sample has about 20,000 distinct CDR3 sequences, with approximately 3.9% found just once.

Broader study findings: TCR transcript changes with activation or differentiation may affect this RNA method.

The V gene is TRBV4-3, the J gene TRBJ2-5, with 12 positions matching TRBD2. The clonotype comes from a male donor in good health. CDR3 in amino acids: CASSRGLAGGYQETQYF. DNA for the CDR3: TGCGCCAGCAGCCGGGGGCTAGCGGGGGGGTACCAAGAGACCCAGTACTTC.